The TCR beta chain described here comes from a study of blood T cell repertoires in COVID-19. Background on the study: Researchers got acute and convalescent COVID-19 samples from the United States, Italy and Spain.

Trimming stripped 2 bases from V and 2 bases from J, with 16 bases between. The CDR3 is 16 amino acids. Germline CDR1 ENHRY, CDR2 SYGVKD. This clone has a handful of counts. Enrolled during active infection, Seattle patients were then followed longitudinally. Methods used by the authors: Amplification of reference gene primers was used by the study to estimate nucleated cell counts. Here immunoSEQ multiplex PCR was the method, and the copy in TCRdb shows in-frame clones only, minus some. V, J and clone size are those of that table, while D and trimming were read from the DNA. The table lists around 190,000 clones, more than 70% of them singletons.

The rearrangement uses TRBV10-3 and TRBJ2-7; D possibly corresponds to TRBD1 (5 bases). This sequence was found in a man aged 50-60 years with COVID-19, enrolled during active disease. Sequenced input: peripheral blood. The CDR3 reads CAISELAVGRAYEQYF. DNA of the CDR3: TGTGCCATCAGTGAGCTCGCGGTAGGCAGGGCCTACGAGCAGTACTTC.